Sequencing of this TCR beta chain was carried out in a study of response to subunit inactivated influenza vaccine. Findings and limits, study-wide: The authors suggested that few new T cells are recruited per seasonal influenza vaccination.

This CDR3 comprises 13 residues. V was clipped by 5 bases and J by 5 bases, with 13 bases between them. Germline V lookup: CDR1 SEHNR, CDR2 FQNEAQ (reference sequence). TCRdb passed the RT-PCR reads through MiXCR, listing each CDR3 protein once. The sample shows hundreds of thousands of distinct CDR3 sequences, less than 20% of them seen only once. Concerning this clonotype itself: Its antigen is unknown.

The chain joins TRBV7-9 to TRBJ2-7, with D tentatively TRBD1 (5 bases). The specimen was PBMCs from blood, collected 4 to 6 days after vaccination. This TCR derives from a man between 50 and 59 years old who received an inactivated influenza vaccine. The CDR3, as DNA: TGTGCCAGCAGCCGTTCAGGGTTCCACGAGCAGTACTTC. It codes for CASSRSGFHEQYF.